These 20 T cell receptor beta chains were all obtained from the same sample, sequenced in a study of early T cells in non-severe SARS-CoV-2 infection. TCRdb re-called the 5' RACE reads through MiXCR, storing one row per CDR3 protein. The sample has more than 35,000 distinct CDR3 sequences, approximately 4.6% seen once. The material sequenced was whole blood. Receptors originate from an adult who was a healthcare worker with PCR-confirmed SARS-CoV-2 infection or an uninfected control (not recorded which).

This clonotype has ten or more counts. The genes are TRBV7-3 and TRBJ2-1; D could derive from TRBD1 or TRBD2 (7 bases each). The CDR3 covers 15 residues. Germline V gives CDR1 SGHTA, CDR2 FQGTGA. Trimming took 5 bases from V and 5 from J, leaving 16 bases between them. CDR3 loop: CASSLSGTENNEQFF. CDR3 bases: TGTGCCAGCAGCCTCAGCGGGACAGAAAACAATGAGCAGTTCTTC.

The chain employs TRBV18 and TRBJ2-1; D ambiguous. The V gene's germline CDR1 is KGHSH and CDR2 LQKENI. This CDR3 region has 15 residues. V dropped 2 bases and J dropped 3 bases, with 11 bases sitting between them. The CDR3 loop reads CASSPGRDFYNEQFF. The CDR3 DNA reads TGTGCCAGCTCACCAGGGCGAGACTTCTACAATGAGCAGTTCTTC.

This clonotype was seen many times. The rearrangement links TRBV20-1 to TRBJ1-2; D is possibly TRBD1 (5 bases). CDR3 length: 17 residues. Trimming stripped 6 bases from V and 0 bases from J, with 23 bases between. Germline V CDR1 and CDR2: DFQATT, SNEGSKA (reference sequence). The CDR3 DNA reads TGCAGTGCCCTCCTTCCGGGACGCTCCAGAGCTAACTATGGCTACACCTTC. It yields the protein CSALLPGRSRANYGYTF.

V is TRBV7-7 and J is TRBJ2-1, with D possibly being TRBD1 or TRBD2 (5 bases each). The CDR3 spans 16 residues. The V gene's germline CDR1 is SSHAT and CDR2 FNYEAQ (reference sequence). V lost 1 base and J lost 7, with 17 bases in between. The CDR3 region has the DNA TGTGCCAGCAGCTTAGGAGTGGCGCAGAGGGGAAATGAGCAGTTCTTC. Protein product: CASSLGVAQRGNEQFF.

This clonotype was seen repeatedly, ten times or more. The gene calls are TRBV20-1 and TRBJ2-3; TRBD1 matches at 11 bases. V trimming: 0 bases; J trimming: 5 bases; junction bases outside the gene matches: 4. Germline lookup yields CDR1 DFQATT and CDR2 SNEGSKA (reference sequence). The CDR3 is 15 residues long. The CDR3 sequence is CSARDGQGAGDTQYF. The DNA of the CDR3 is TGCAGTGCTAGAGACGGACAGGGGGCAGGAGATACGCAGTATTTT.

This clonotype has ten or more counts. This chain joins TRBV18 and TRBJ2-1; TRBD1 agrees at 7 bases. V shed 0 bases, J shed 4 bases, and the junction held 6 bases outside the gene matches. The CDR3 extends over 16 amino acids. CDR1 KGHSH and CDR2 LQKENI come from the germline V gene. The CDR3 sequence: CASSPPDRVMYNEQFF. The CDR3, as DNA: TGTGCCAGCTCACCACCCGACAGGGTGATGTACAATGAGCAGTTCTTC.

This chain uses TRBV5-1 with TRBJ1-1; TRBD1 matches 8 bases. The CDR3 has 16 residues. Germline V gene data show CDR1 as SGHRS and CDR2 as YFSETQ. V lost 0 bases, J lost 3 bases, and 7 bases stayed unmatched. CDR3 region: CASSLAPTGAYTEAFF. CDR3 coding DNA: TGCGCCAGCAGCTTGGCCCCGACAGGGGCTTACACTGAAGCTTTCTTT.

The rearrangement uses TRBV11-2 and TRBJ1-3, with D possibly TRBD1 on 5 matching bases. CDR3 length: 14 residues. Trimming shortened V by 3 bases and J by 0 bases, and 6 bases separated the two germline ends. Germline V lookup: CDR1 SGHAT, CDR2 FQNNGV. The CDR3 region is CASSFDSSGNTIYF. CDR3 sequence (DNA): TGTGCCAGCAGCTTCGACAGCTCTGGAAACACCATATATTTT. Full variable domain (rest looked up from reference TRBV11-2 and TRBJ1-3): EAGVAQSPRYKIIEKRQSVAFWCNPISGHATLYWYQQILGQGPKLLIQFQNNGVVDDSQLPKDRFSAERLKGVDSTLKIQPAKLEDSAVYLCASSFDSSGNTIYFGEGSWLTVV.

This clonotype has a count of ten or more. The V call is TRBV9, the J call TRBJ2-3; weak D call: TRBD1 (6 bases). The V and J ends lost 4 bases and 2 bases respectively, with 11 bases between them. The CDR3 spans 14 residues. CDR1 SGDLS and CDR2 YYNGEE come from the germline V gene. This CDR3 is CASSFRQDTDTQYF. CDR3 bases: TGTGCCAGCAGCTTTCGACAGGACACAGATACGCAGTATTTT.

This clonotype occurred a few times. The chain carries TRBV4-2 and TRBJ2-3, with D hard to call. Germline V gene data show CDR1 as LGHNA and CDR2 as YNFKEQ. V lost 3 bases and J 0 bases, leaving 10 bases between the germline ends. The CDR3 is made up of 15 amino acids. CDR3 coding DNA: TGTGCCAGCAGCCATTCTAGGCAAAGCACAGATACGCAGTATTTT. Its protein is CASSHSRQSTDTQYF.

In this sample, this clonotype turned up many times. The chain combines TRBV30 with TRBJ1-3; 12 nucleotides match TRBD1. Looked up from germline, CDR1 is GTSNPN and CDR2 is SVGIG (reference sequence). Trimming cost V 1 base and J 5 bases; bases outside gene matches: 18. The CDR3 is 20 amino acids. The CDR3 DNA reads as TGTGCCTGGAGTGCTTACGCCGGAAAGGGACAGGGGGCAATCCGAAACACCATATATTTT. Protein: CAWSAYAGKGQGAIRNTIYF.

This clonotype showed up many times. The genes are TRBV29-1 and TRBJ1-2; perhaps TRBD1 as D (6 bases). Germline V gene sequence: CDR1 SQVTM, CDR2 ANQGSEA. CDR3 length equals 11 residues. V was pared by 3 bases and J by 8 bases, with 10 bases between. The CDR3 protein is CSVESGVGYTF. The CDR3 nucleotides read TGCAGCGTTGAGTCAGGGGTCGGCTACACCTTC.

Many counts were recorded for this clonotype. V and J are TRBV4-2 and TRBJ2-3; no definite D call. Trimming shortened V by 1 base and J by 0 bases, and 5 bases separated the two germline ends. Germline assignment: CDR1 LGHNA and CDR2 YNFKEQ. The CDR3 totals 14 residues. The CDR3 DNA sequence: TGTGCCAGCAGCCAAGTCGGTAGCACAGATACGCAGTATTTT. As protein: CASSQVGSTDTQYF.

This clonotype showed up many times. The V gene is TRBV20-1, the J gene TRBJ2-7; 10 nucleotides agree with TRBD2. Germline values: CDR1 DFQATT, CDR2 SNEGSKA (reference sequence). The V and J ends lost 5 bases and 3 bases, in that order; junction bases with no gene match: 10. The length of the CDR3 is 15 residues. CDR3 region: CSALDLAGARYEQYF. The CDR3 DNA is TGCAGTGCTCTGGACCTAGCGGGGGCTCGCTACGAGCAGTACTTC.

The sample holds many counts of this clonotype. The chain recombines TRBV2 with TRBJ2-5, with no clear D. Per germline, CDR1 SNHLY and CDR2 FYNNEI. The CDR3 contains 12 residues. Trimming left V 1 base short and J 7 bases short, with 7 bases between. The CDR3 protein is CASSEDGGTQYF. The CDR3 DNA sequence: TGTGCCAGCAGTGAAGACGGTGGGACCCAGTACTTC.

The table lists this clonotype with many counts. The junction departs from germline at one end; a sequencing error may be responsible. CDR3 nucleotides: TGTGTCAGCAGTGACAGGGAAAGGTCACCCCTCCACTTT. This gives the protein CVSSDRERSPLHF. The chain joins TRBV6-5 to TRBJ1-6; 7 bases map to TRBD1. The germline V gene encodes CDR1 MNHEY and CDR2 SVGAGI. The length of the CDR3 is 13 residues.

Ten or more counts support this clonotype. The chain combines TRBV29-1 with TRBJ1-1; tentative D call: TRBD1 (5 bases). There are 13 residues in the CDR3. Trimming left V 6 bases short and J 3 bases short, with 14 bases between. Looked up from germline, CDR1 is SQVTM and CDR2 is ANQGSEA. CDR3 amino acids: CSVYNGGDTEAFF. The CDR3 coding sequence is TGCAGCGTCTATAATGGGGGTGACACTGAAGCTTTCTTT.

This clonotype ranks as large (0.1 to 1%). V gene TRBV7-9 combines with J gene TRBJ1-2; D remains ambiguous. Germline-derived CDR1 and CDR2 are SEHNR and FQNEAQ (reference sequence). The V end was cut by 5 bases, the J end by 8 bases, with 12 bases between. The CDR3 has 12 amino acids. The CDR3 DNA reads TGTGCCAGCAGCCCCCAAAGTCGCGGCTACACCTTC. Protein: CASSPQSRGYTF.

This clonotype was detected a few times. The genes are TRBV6-1 and TRBJ2-7, with D unclear. Trimming pared 3 bases from V and 7 bases from J, leaving 4 bases between. The V gene's germline CDR1 is MNHNS and CDR2 SASEGT. The CDR3 loop spans 10 amino acids. CDR3 residues: CASSDPEQYF. CDR3 coding DNA: TGTGCCAGCAGTGATCCGGAGCAGTACTTC.

This clonotype was counted only a few times. The chain uses TRBV29-1 and TRBJ2-3; D is unresolved. CDR1 SQVTM and CDR2 ANQGSEA come from the germline V gene. The CDR3 has 11 residues. The V gene lost 4 bases and the J gene lost 1 base, with 3 bases spanning the gap. For the CDR3, the DNA is TGCAGCGTTGGTGGCACAGATACGCAGTATTTT. Protein: CSVGGTDTQYF.